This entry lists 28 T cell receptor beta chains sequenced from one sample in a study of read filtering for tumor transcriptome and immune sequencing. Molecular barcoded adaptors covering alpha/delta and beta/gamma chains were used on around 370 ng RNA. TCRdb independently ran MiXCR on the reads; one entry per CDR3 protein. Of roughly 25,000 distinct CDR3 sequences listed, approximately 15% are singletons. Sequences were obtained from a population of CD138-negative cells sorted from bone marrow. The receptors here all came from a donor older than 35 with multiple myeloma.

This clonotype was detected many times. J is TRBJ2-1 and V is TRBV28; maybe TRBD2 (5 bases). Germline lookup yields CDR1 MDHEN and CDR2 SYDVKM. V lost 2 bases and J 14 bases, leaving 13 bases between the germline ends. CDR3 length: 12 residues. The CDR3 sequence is CASSLRVGVEFF. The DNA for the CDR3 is TGTGCCAGCAGTTTAAGAGTGGGAGTGGAGTTCTTC.

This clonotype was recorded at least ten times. CDR3 nucleotides: TGTGCCAGCAGTCAGGGTCTTGGAGCTTTCTTT. Its protein product is CASSQGLGAFF. This chain uses TRBV12-3 or TRBV12-4 with TRBJ1-1; D is perhaps TRBD1 (5 bases). Trimming pared 5 bases from V and 10 bases from J, leaving 11 bases between. The CDR3 length is 11 residues.

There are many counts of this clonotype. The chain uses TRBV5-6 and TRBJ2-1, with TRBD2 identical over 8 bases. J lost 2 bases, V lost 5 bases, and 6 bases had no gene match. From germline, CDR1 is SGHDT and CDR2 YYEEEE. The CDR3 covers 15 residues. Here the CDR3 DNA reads TGTGCCAGCAGGGCCGGGAGGGAAGCCTACAATGAGCAGTTCTTC. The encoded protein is CASRAGREAYNEQFF.

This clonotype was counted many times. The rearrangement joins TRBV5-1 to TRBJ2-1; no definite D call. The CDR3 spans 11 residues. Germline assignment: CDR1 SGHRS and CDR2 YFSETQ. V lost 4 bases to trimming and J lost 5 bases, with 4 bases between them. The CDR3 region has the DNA TGCGCCAGCAGCCTCCACAATGAGCAGTTCTTC. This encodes CASSLHNEQFF.

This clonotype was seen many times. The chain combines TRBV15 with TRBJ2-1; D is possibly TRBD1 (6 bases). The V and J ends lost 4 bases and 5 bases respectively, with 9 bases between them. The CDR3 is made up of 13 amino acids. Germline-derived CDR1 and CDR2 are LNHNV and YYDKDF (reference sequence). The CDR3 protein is CATSTGQNNEQFF. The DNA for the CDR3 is TGTGCCACCAGCACCGGACAGAACAATGAGCAGTTCTTC.

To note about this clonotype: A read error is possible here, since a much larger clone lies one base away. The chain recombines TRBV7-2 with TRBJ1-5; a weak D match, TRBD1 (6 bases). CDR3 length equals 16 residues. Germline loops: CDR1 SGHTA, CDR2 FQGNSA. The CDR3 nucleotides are TGTGTCAGCAGCTTATTATCGGGGGCGAATGGGCAGCCCCAGCATTTT. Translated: CVSSLLSGANGQPQHF. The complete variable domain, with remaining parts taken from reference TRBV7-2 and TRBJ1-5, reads GAGVSQSPSNKVTEKGKDVELRCDPISGHTALYWYRQSLGQGLEFLIYFQGNSAPDKSGLPSDRFSAERTGGSVSTLTIQRTQQEDSAVYLCVSSLLSGANGQPQHFGDGTRLSIL.

The CDR3 protein is CASIPGGSSYNEQFF. Here the CDR3 DNA reads TGTGCCAGCATCCCAGGGGGTAGCTCCTACAATGAGCAGTTCTTC. The chain combines TRBV12-3 or TRBV12-4 with TRBJ2-1, with 7 bases lining up with TRBD1. J gave up 0 bases and V 7 bases, and 6 bases lay outside the gene matches. This CDR3 is 15 amino acids long.

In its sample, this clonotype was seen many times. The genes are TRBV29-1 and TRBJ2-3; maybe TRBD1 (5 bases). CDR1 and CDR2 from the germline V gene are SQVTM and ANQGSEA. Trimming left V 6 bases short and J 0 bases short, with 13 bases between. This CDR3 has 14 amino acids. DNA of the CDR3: TGCAGCGTGCGGCAACAGGAGAGCACAGATACGCAGTATTTT. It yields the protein CSVRQQESTDTQYF.

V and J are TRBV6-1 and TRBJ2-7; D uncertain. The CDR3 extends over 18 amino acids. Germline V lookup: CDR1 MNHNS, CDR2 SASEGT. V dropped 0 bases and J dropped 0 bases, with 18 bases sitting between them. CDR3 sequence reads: CASSEARLKLGSSYEQYF. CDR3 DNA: TGTGCCAGCAGTGAAGCCCGTCTTAAACTGGGAAGCTCCTACGAGCAGTACTTC.

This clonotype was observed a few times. In DNA, the CDR3 is TGTGCCAGCATCCAGGACGCCGGTCAGCCCCAGCATTTT. Its translation: CASIQDAGQPQHF. V and J are TRBV12-3 or TRBV12-4 and TRBJ1-5; D is uncertain. The CDR3 runs to 13 residues. Trimming removed 7 bases at V and 6 bases at J, with 13 bases between.

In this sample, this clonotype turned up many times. CDR3 bases: TGTGCCACCAGTGATTTAGGAGCGTACGGGACCGGGGAGCTGTTTTTT. As protein: CATSDLGAYGTGELFF. The chain is built from TRBV24-1 and TRBJ2-2, with D uncertain. V was cut by 1 base and J by 5 bases, with 13 bases left in between. The CDR3 is made up of 16 amino acids. Germline V gene lookup returns CDR1 KGHDR and CDR2 SFDVKD.

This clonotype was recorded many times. The CDR3: CASSLRTGKRETQYF. CDR3 nucleotide sequence: TGTGCCAGCAGCCTTCGGACAGGGAAGCGAGAGACCCAGTACTTC. This chain links TRBV3-1 with TRBJ2-5, with 8 bases fitting TRBD1. The CDR3 contains 15 residues. Germline V gene sequence: CDR1 LGHDT, CDR2 YNNKEL (reference sequence). The V segment lost 4 bases and the J segment 4 bases; nucleotides outside the gene matches: 8.

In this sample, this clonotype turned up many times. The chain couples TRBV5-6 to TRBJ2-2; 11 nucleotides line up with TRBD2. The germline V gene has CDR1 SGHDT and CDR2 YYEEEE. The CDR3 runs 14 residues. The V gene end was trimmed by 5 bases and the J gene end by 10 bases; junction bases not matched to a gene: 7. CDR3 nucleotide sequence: TGTGCCAGCAGGCTTAGCGGGAGGGCCCAGGAGCTGTTTTTT. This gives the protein CASRLSGRAQELFF.

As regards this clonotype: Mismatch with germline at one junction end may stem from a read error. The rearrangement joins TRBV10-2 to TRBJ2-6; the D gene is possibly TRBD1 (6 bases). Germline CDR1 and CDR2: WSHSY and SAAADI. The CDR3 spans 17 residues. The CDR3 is CASSEQVGAPGANVLTF. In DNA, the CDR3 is TGCGCCAGCAGTGAACAAGTGGGGGCACCTGGGGCCAACGTCCTGACCTTC.

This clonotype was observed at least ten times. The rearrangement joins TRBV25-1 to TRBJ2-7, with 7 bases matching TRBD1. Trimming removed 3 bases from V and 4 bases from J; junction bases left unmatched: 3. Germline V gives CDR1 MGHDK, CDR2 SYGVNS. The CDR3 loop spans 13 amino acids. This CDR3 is CASSEAGGYEQYF. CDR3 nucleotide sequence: TGTGCCAGCAGTGAGGCAGGGGGTTACGAGCAGTACTTC.

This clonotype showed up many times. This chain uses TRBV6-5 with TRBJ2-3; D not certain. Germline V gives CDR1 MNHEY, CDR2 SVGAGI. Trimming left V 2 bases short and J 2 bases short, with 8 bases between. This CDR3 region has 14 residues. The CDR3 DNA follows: TGTGCCAGCAGTTACGGCAAAGCCACAGATACGCAGTATTTT. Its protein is CASSYGKATDTQYF.

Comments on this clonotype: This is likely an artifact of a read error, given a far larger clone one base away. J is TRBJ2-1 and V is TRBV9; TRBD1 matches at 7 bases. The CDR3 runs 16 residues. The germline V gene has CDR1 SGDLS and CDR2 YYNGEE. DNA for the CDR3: TGTGCCAGCAGTTACGGACGGGACAGCTCCTACAATGAGCAGCTCTTC. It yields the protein CASSYGRDSSYNEQLF.

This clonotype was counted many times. CDR3 DNA: TGCGCCAGCAGCTTGGCGGACAGCTCCTACGAGCAGTACTTC. Its translation is CASSLADSSYEQYF. The J gene is TRBJ2-7, the V gene TRBV5-1; possibly TRBD1 for D (6 bases). The V end lost 0 bases, the J end lost 0 bases, and 7 bases lay between the germline ends. CDR3 length: 14 amino acids. CDR1 is SGHRS, CDR2 YFSETQ, per germline.

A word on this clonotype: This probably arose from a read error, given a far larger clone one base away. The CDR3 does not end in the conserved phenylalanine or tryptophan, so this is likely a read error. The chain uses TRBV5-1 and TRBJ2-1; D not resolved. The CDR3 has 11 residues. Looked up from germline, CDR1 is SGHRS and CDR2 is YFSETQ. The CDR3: CASSLASEQFL. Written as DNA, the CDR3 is TGTGCCAGCAGCTTGGCTAGTGAGCAGTTCTTG.

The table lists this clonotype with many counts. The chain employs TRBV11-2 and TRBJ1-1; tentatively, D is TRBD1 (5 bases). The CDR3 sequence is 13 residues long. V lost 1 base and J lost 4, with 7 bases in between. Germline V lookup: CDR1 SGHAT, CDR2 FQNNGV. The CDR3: CASSLGGATEAFF. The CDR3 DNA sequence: TGTGCCAGCAGCTTAGGAGGGGCCACTGAAGCTTTCTTT.

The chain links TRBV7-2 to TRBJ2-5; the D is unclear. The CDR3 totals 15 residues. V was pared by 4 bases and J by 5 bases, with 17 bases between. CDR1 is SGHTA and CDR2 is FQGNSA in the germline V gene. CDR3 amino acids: CASSSGSFSTETQYF. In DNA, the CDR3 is TGTGCCAGCAGCTCCGGATCCTTCAGTACGGAGACCCAGTACTTC. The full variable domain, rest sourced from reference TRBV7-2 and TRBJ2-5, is GAGVSQSPSNKVTEKGKDVELRCDPISGHTALYWYRQSLGQGLEFLIYFQGNSAPDKSGLPSDRFSAERTGGSVSTLTIQRTQQEDSAVYLCASSSGSFSTETQYFGPGTRLLVL.

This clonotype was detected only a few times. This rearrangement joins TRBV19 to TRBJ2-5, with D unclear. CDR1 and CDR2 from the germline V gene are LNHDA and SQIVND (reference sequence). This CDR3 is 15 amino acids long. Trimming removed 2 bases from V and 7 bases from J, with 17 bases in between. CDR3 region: CASSISGDTVGTQYF. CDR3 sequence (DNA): TGTGCCAGTAGTATATCGGGTGATACGGTTGGGACCCAGTACTTC.

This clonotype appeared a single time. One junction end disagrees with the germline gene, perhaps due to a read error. CDR3 DNA: TGCAGTGCCCTCGACAGGGTTTTGGGCAATCAGCTCCAGCATTTT. Translated, it gives CSALDRVLGNQLQHF. This chain links TRBV20-1 with TRBJ1-5; 7 bases align to TRBD1. The germline gives CDR1 DFQATT, CDR2 SNEGSKA (reference sequence). CDR3 length equals 15 residues.

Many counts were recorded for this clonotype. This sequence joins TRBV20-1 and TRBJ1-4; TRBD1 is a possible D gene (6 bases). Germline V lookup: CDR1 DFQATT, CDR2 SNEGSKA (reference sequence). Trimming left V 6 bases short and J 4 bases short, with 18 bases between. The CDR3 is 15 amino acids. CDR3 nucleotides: TGCAGTGCAACCACCGACAGGCTTATTAATGAAAAACTGTTTTTT. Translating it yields CSATTDRLINEKLFF.

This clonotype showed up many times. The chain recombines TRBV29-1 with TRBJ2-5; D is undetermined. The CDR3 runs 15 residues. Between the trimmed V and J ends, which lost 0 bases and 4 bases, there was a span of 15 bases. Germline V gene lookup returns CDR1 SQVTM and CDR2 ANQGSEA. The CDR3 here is CSVEETLAFRETQYF. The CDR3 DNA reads TGCAGCGTTGAAGAAACTCTCGCATTTAGAGAGACCCAGTACTTC.

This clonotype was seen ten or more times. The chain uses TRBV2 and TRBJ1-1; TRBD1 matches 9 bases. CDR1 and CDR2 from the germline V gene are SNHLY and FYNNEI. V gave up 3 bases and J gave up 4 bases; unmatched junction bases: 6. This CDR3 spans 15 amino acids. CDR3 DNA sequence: TGTGCCAGCAGTGATCGGACAGGGGTCGGCACTGAAGCTTTCTTT. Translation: CASSDRTGVGTEAFF.

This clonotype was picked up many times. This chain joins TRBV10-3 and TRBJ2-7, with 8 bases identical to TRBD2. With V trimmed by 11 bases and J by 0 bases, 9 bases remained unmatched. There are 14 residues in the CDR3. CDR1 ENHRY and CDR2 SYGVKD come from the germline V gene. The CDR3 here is CASGGVESSYEQYF. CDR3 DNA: TGTGCCTCGGGGGGGGTGGAGAGCTCCTACGAGCAGTACTTC.

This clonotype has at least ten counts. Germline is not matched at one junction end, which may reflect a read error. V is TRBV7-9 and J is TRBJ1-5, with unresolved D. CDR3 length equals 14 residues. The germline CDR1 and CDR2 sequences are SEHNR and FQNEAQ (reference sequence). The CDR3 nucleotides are TGTGCCAGCAGCTTAGCATCTAGCAATCGGCCCCAGCATTTT. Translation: CASSLASSNRPQHF.